This paragraph covers one TCR beta chain sequence. This sample stems from a study of STAT5B mutations in CD4+ large granular lymphocyte leukemia. TCRdb's copy holds only in-frame clones and misses some; the assay was immunoSEQ multiplex PCR. The data contain 37,000 or so clones, approximately 88% of them singletons. The V gene end was trimmed by 6 bases and the J gene end by 5 bases; junction bases not matched to a gene: 8. The CDR3 is 15 amino acids. Germline V gene lookup returns CDR1 LNHDA and CDR2 SQIVND (reference sequence). The chain uses TRBV19 and TRBJ1-5; 9 bases map to TRBD1. The source of this sequence is a human donor in good health. Sequencing was done on a sample of CD4+ T cells from blood buffy coats. CDR3 in DNA: TGTGCCAGTAGCATTCTAGGGACAGGGCATCAGCCCCAGCATTTT. As protein: CASSILGTGHQPQHF.